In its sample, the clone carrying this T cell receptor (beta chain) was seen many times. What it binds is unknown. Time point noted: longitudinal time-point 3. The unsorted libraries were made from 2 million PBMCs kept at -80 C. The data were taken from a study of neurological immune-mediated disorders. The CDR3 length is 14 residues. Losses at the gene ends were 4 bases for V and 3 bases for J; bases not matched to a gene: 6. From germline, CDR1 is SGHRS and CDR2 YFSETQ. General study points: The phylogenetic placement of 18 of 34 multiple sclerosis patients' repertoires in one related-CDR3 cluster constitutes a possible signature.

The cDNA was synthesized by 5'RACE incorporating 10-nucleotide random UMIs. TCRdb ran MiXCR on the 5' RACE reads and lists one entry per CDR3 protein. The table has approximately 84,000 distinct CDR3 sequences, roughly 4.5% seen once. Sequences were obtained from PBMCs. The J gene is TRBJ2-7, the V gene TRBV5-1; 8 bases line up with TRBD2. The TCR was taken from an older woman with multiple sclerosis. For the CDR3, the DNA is TGCGCCAGCAGCCCGGGAGGGAGGCTCTACGAGCAGTACTTC. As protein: CASSPGGRLYEQYF.